Listed here are 9 T cell receptor beta chains from one sample, sequenced in a study of cytomegalovirus exposure and HLA in healthy donors. Vbeta (60) and Jbeta (13) primers were used in the PCR. TCRdb keeps only in-frame clones here, not all; method: immunoSEQ multiplex PCR. Its clone listing holds about 160,000 clones. The specimen was PBMCs. The receptors shown here come from a woman aged 55-75 years in good health and CMV-seronegative.

The V call is TRBV19, the J call TRBJ1-2, with 9 bases identical to TRBD1. With V trimmed by 4 bases and J by 4 bases, 4 bases remained unmatched. The CDR3 runs to 14 residues. From germline, CDR1 is LNHDA and CDR2 SQIVND (reference sequence). CDR3 sequence reads: CASSTRDRVYGYTF. The CDR3 DNA reads as TGTGCCAGTAGTACCCGGGACAGGGTCTATGGCTACACCTTC. Filled out from reference TRBV19 and TRBJ1-2, the complete variable domain reads DGGITQSPKYLFRKEGQNVTLSCEQNLNHDAMYWYRQDPGQGLRLIYYSQIVNDFQKGDIAEGYSVSREKKESFPLTVTSAQKNPTAFYLCASSTRDRVYGYTFGSGTRLTVV.

The V gene is TRBV7-6, the J gene TRBJ1-1; no firm D call. The CDR3 is 13 amino acids. Trimming pared 5 bases from V and 2 bases from J, leaving 9 bases between. Germline lookup yields CDR1 SGHVS and CDR2 FNYEAQ. The CDR3 region is CASSLYYNTEAFF. Written as DNA, the CDR3 is TGTGCCAGCAGCCTCTACTATAACACTGAAGCTTTCTTT.

J is TRBJ2-7 and V is TRBV29-1, with unresolved D. There are 12 residues in the CDR3. Per the germline V gene, CDR1 is SQVTM and CDR2 is ANQGSEA. V lost 3 bases and J lost 0, with 6 bases in between. CDR3 protein: CSVDTSSYEQYF. The CDR3 DNA reads as TGCAGCGTTGATACAAGCTCCTACGAGCAGTACTTC.

The V and J genes are TRBV2 and TRBJ1-3, with a weak D call TRBD1 (6 bases). The CDR3 is 16 residues long. The germline CDR1 and CDR2 sequences are SNHLY and FYNNEI. The V end lost 3 bases, the J end lost 3 bases, and 15 bases lay between the germline ends. The CDR3 DNA reads TGTGCCAGCAGTGAGGACAGTTCTTCCTTTGGAAACACCATATATTTT. Translating gives CASSEDSSSFGNTIYF.

The V gene is TRBV5-6, the J gene TRBJ1-5, with D hard to call. CDR1 is SGHDT and CDR2 is YYEEEE in the germline V gene. V was cut by 4 bases and J by 0 bases, with 11 bases left in between. This CDR3 comprises 15 residues. The CDR3 DNA is TGTGCCAGCAGCAAAACTATGGATAGCAATCAGCCCCAGCATTTT. Amino acid sequence: CASSKTMDSNQPQHF.

V is TRBV9 and J is TRBJ1-2; TRBD1 matches 8 bases. The CDR3 is 16 amino acids. V gave up 4 bases and J gave up 0 bases; unmatched junction bases: 8. From germline, CDR1 is SGDLS and CDR2 YYNGEE. CDR3 protein: CASSPGGSNSNYGYTF. CDR3 coding DNA: TGTGCCAGCAGCCCAGGGGGCTCAAACTCTAACTATGGCTACACCTTC.

The chain employs TRBV7-3 and TRBJ2-2; 8 nucleotides line up with TRBD2. The V segment lost 2 bases and the J segment 3 bases; nucleotides outside the gene matches: 8. The CDR3 runs 17 residues. Germline assignment: CDR1 SGHTA and CDR2 FQGTGA. CDR3 in DNA: TGTGCCAGCAGCTTAGTACCTAGCGGGCGACACACCGGGGAGCTGTTTTTT. Translating gives CASSLVPSGRHTGELFF.

The V call is TRBV7-3, the J call TRBJ2-5, with 13 positions matching TRBD2. Trimming cost V 5 bases and J 5 bases; bases outside gene matches: 8. CDR1 is SGHTA, CDR2 FQGTGA, per germline. This CDR3 comprises 16 residues. DNA for the CDR3: TGTGCCAGCAGCGGAGGGACTAGCGGGATGAGCGAGACCCAGTACTTC. It specifies CASSGGTSGMSETQYF. Based on the CDR3 plus reference TRBV7-3 and TRBJ2-5, the full variable domain is GAGVSQTPSNKVTEKGKYVELRCDPISGHTALYWYRQSLGQGPEFLIYFQGTGAADDSGLPNDRFFAVRPEGSVSTLKIQRTERGDSAVYLCASSGGTSGMSETQYFGPGTRLLVL.

This chain joins TRBV29-1 and TRBJ2-1; D is perhaps TRBD1 (6 bases). This CDR3 has 9 residues. Trimming stripped 7 bases from V and 10 bases from J, with 8 bases between. The germline V gene has CDR1 SQVTM and CDR2 ANQGSEA. This CDR3 is CSGGREQFF. The CDR3 bases are TGCAGCGGGGGGCGCGAGCAGTTCTTC.